The entry that follows covers one TCR beta chain sequence. What it recognizes is unknown. Unmatched junction bases numbered 8, after V lost 8 bases and J lost 2 bases. Germline values: CDR1 MDHEN, CDR2 SYDVKM. The CDR3 length is 14 residues. This sample was taken from a study of post-analysis software for immune sequencing data. For the study at large: Disease courses included relapsing-remitting, secondary progressive and progressive-relapsing multiple sclerosis.

Carried by the TCR beta cDNA libraries were unique molecular identifiers. TCRdb ran MiXCR on the PCR reads and lists one entry per CDR3 protein. This sample has about half a million distinct CDR3 sequences; 30% to 40% occur once, and the top ten carry around 5.9%. Study-wide results and caveats: Patients carried several TRBV segments more frequently than controls did, and TRBV5-6, TRBV5-1 and TRBV20-1 were among them. Diversity measured as normalized Chao1 was significantly lower in multiple sclerosis patients than in controls. Strong co-clustering by F measure was evident for samples that had been prepared in the same batch.

The chain employs TRBV28 and TRBJ2-7; 8 bases are a match to TRBD2. This TCR derives from a girl aged 2-17 years with multiple sclerosis. Sequenced: blood. CDR3 amino acids: CASHRGGSAYEQYF. The CDR3 nucleotides read TGTGCCAGCCACCGGGGGGGAAGTGCCTACGAGCAGTACTTC.